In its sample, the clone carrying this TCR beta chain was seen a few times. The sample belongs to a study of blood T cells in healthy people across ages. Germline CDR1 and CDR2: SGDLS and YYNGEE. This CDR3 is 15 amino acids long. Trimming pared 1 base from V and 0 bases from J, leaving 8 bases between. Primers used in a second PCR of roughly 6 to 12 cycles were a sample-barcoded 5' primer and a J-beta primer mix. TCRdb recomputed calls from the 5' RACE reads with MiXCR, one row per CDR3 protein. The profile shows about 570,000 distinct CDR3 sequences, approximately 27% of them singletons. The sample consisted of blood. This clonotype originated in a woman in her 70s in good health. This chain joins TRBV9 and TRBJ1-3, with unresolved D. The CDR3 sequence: CASSVFDGSGNTIYF. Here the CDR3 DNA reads TGTGCCAGCAGCGTATTTGACGGCTCTGGAAACACCATATATTTT.